This T cell receptor (beta chain) was identified during a study of blood T cell repertoires in COVID-19. In the study overall: Acute and convalescent COVID-19 specimens originated in the United States, Italy and Spain. PBMCs, B-cell-depleted T cells, or T cells were the source of the cDNA or gDNA that made up the material.

The CDR3 is 15 residues long. V dropped 5 bases and J dropped 1; count of bases not matched to a gene: 4. The germline gives CDR1 SGHTA, CDR2 FQGTGA. The protocol was immunoSEQ multiplex PCR, while the TCRdb copy is restricted to in-frame clones and leaves out a portion. The sample shows hundreds of thousands of clones, roughly 90% of them seen only once. In Seattle, patients joined the study during active infection and were tracked longitudinally. What was sequenced was peripheral blood. The chain employs TRBV7-3 and TRBJ2-2; 7 bases are shared with TRBD2. The TCR sequence derives from a man younger than 30 with COVID-19, enrolled during active disease. CDR3 in DNA: TGTGCCAGCAGCCGGGGAGGGGTGAACACCGGGGAGCTGTTTTTT. Translation: CASSRGGVNTGELFF.